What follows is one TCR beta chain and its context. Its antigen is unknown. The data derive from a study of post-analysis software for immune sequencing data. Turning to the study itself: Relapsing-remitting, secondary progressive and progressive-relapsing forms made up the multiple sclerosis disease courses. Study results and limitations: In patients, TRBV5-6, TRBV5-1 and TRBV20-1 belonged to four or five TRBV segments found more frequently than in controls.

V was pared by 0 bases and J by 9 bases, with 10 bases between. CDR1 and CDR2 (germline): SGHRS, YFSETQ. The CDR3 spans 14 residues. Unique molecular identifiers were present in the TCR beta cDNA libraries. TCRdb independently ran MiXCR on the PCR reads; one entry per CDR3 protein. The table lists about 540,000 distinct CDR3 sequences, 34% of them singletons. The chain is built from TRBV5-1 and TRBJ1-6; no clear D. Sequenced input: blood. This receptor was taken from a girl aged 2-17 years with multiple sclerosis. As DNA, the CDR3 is TGCGCCAGCAGCTTGGGACTTCAAGGTTCACCCCTCCACTTT. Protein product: CASSLGLQGSPLHF.